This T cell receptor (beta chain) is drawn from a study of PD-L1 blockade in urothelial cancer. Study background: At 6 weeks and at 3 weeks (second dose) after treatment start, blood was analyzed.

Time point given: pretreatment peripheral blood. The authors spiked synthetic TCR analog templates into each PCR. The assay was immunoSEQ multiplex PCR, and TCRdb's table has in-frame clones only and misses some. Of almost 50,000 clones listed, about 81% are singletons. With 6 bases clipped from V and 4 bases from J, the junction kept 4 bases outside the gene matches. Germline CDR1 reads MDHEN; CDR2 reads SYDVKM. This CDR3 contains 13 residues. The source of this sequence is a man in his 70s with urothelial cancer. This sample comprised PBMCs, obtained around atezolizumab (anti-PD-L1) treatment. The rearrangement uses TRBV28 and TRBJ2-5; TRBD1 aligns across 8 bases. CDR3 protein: CASRNQGAETQYF. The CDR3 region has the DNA TGTGCCAGCAGGAATCAGGGGGCAGAGACCCAGTACTTC.